A single sample is the source of the 5 T cell receptor beta chains below, sequenced in a study of T cell responses to AZD1222 COVID-19 vaccine. Using immunoSEQ multiplex PCR, the repertoire was profiled, and TCRdb retains in-frame clones only, with some absent. The sample shows 100,000 to 150,000 clones, 75% to 90% of them seen only once. The source was peripheral blood, collected 28 days after the second AZD1222 dose. These receptors came from an adult who received the AZD1222 COVID-19 vaccine.

The chain recombines TRBV6-1 with TRBJ1-4; D unclear. CDR1 is MNHNS, CDR2 SASEGT, per germline. V was pared by 4 bases and J by 1 base, with 13 bases between. This CDR3 has 16 amino acids. CDR3 in DNA: TGTGCCAGCAGTGGATCGGGGTTATTAACTAATGAAAAACTGTTTTTT. Amino acids: CASSGSGLLTNEKLFF.

The rearrangement uses TRBV5-6 and TRBJ2-3; perhaps TRBD2 as D (5 bases). With 5 bases removed from V and 3 bases from J, the gap between germline ends came to 10 bases. CDR3 length equals 13 residues. CDR1 and CDR2 from the germline V gene are SGHDT and YYEEEE. Written as DNA, the CDR3 is TGTGCCAGCAGAGATACGGGGACAGATACGCAGTATTTT. This gives the protein CASRDTGTDTQYF. Full variable domain (rest looked up from reference TRBV5-6 and TRBJ2-3): DAGVTQSPTHLIKTRGQQVTLRCSPKSGHDTVSWYQQALGQGPQFIFQYYEEEERQRGNFPDRFSGHQFPNYSSELNVNALLLGDSALYLCASRDTGTDTQYFGPGTRLTVL.

Here the CDR3 reads CASSETRGLDTQYF. For the CDR3, the DNA is TGTGCCAGCAGCGAAACGCGGGGTCTAGATACGCAGTATTTT. J is TRBJ2-3 and V is TRBV7-9; D is possibly TRBD2 (6 bases). V was pared by 5 bases and J by 5 bases, with 14 bases between. Germline CDR1 and CDR2: SEHNR and FQNEAQ (reference sequence). The CDR3 is 14 amino acids.

This clone has a single count. The rearrangement links TRBV2 to TRBJ1-5; D is unclear. The germline V gene has CDR1 SNHLY and CDR2 FYNNEI. Trimming pared 2 bases from V and 0 bases from J, leaving 8 bases between. The CDR3 runs to 15 residues. The CDR3, as DNA: TGTGCCAGCAGTGAACCAGGTGCTAGCAATCAGCCCCAGCATTTT. This sequence encodes CASSEPGASNQPQHF.

As regards this clone: Additional DNA sequences in this sample encode the identical CDR3. This chain connects TRBV6-5 to TRBJ1-5; D perhaps matches TRBD1 (5 bases). This CDR3 is 13 amino acids long. Germline assignment: CDR1 MNHEY and CDR2 SVGAGI. The V and J ends lost 8 bases and 2 bases respectively, with 10 bases between them. The chain's CDR3 is CASRRGGNQPQHF. The CDR3 nucleotides are TGTGCCAGCCGGAGGGGCGGCAATCAGCCCCAGCATTTT.